These 13 T cell receptor beta chains were all obtained from the same sample, sequenced in a study of beta chain features in type 1 diabetes. Sequenced material consisted of expressed TCRB transcripts (all of the isolated RNA was reverse transcribed). The method was immunoSEQ multiplex PCR; TCRdb's version includes in-frame clones alone and lacks a portion of them. The data show over 500,000 clones, around 16% seen once. The sequencing sample was made of naive CD4+ T cells from blood. The origin of the receptors is a man between 18 and 29 years old in good health.

In its sample, this clone was seen a few times. The rearrangement joins TRBV11-2 to TRBJ2-2; D may correspond to TRBD1 or TRBD2 (5 bases each). Trimming left V 1 base short and J 4 bases short, with 10 bases between. This CDR3 comprises 15 residues. Per the germline V gene, CDR1 is SGHAT and CDR2 is FQNNGV. The CDR3 bases are TGTGCCAGCAGCTTAGGGGGGATACCCACCGGGGAGCTGTTTTTT. The encoded protein is CASSLGGIPTGELFF.

The V gene is TRBV11-3, the J gene TRBJ1-2, with TRBD1 as a possible D gene (5 bases). The CDR3 spans 14 residues. CDR1 and CDR2 from the germline V gene are SGHNT and YENEEA. V was clipped by 6 bases and J by 2 bases, with 13 bases between them. Written as DNA, the CDR3 is TGTGCCAGCAGGAGGAGGGGCGGGAACTATGGCTACACCTTC. This translates into CASRRRGGNYGYTF.

The sample holds a few counts of this clone. The chain recombines TRBV11-2 with TRBJ1-1; 8 nucleotides align to TRBD1. CDR1 and CDR2 (germline): SGHAT, FQNNGV. The CDR3 length is 15 residues. V lost 5 bases and J lost 0; bases outside the gene matches: 5. Here the CDR3 DNA reads TGTGCCAGCAGCGTTAGGGGACAGGTGAACACTGAAGCTTTCTTT. Its translation is CASSVRGQVNTEAFF.

This sequence joins TRBV4-2 and TRBJ2-7; the D gene is possibly TRBD1 (6 bases). V was shortened by 4 bases and J by 1 base, with 11 bases between the two germline ends. Germline CDR1 and CDR2: LGHNA and YNFKEQ. The CDR3 runs 14 residues. CDR3: CASSPAGTSYEQYF. In DNA form, the CDR3 reads TGTGCCAGCAGCCCAGCCGGGACATCCTACGAGCAGTACTTC.

The chain combines TRBV6-5 with TRBJ2-1, with TRBD1 matching 9 bases. With V trimmed by 8 bases and J by 5 bases, 4 bases remained unmatched. The germline gives CDR1 MNHEY, CDR2 SVGAGI. The CDR3 totals 13 residues. The CDR3 spells CASSGTGNNEQFF. CDR3 DNA sequence: TGTGCCAGCTCGGGGACAGGGAACAATGAGCAGTTCTTC.

The chain combines TRBV11-2 with TRBJ2-2, with D possibly being TRBD1 (6 bases). V was clipped by 6 bases and J by 0 bases, with 14 bases between them. This CDR3 comprises 16 residues. Germline CDR1 reads SGHAT; CDR2 reads FQNNGV. CDR3 region: CASRSWTVANTGELFF. Here the CDR3 DNA reads TGTGCCAGCAGATCCTGGACAGTGGCGAACACCGGGGAGCTGTTTTTT.

This clone has more than one count but fewer than ten. The chain carries TRBV4-1 and TRBJ2-5; 7 nucleotides align to TRBD1. Germline V lookup: CDR1 MGHRA, CDR2 YSYEKL. Trimming took 0 bases from V and 2 from J; bases not matched to a gene: 6. This CDR3 comprises 16 residues. CDR3 in amino acids: CASSQDAGGAQETQYF. CDR3 nucleotide sequence: TGCGCCAGCAGCCAAGATGCAGGGGGAGCACAAGAGACCCAGTACTTC.

There are a few counts of this clone. This chain connects TRBV28 to TRBJ2-7; 14 nucleotides match TRBD2. Per the germline V gene, CDR1 is MDHEN and CDR2 is SYDVKM. The CDR3 sequence is 17 residues long. V was pared by 3 bases and J by 5 bases, with 9 bases of the junction left unmatched. CDR3 in amino acids: CASSLTSGRGSRDEQYF. CDR3 DNA: TGTGCCAGCAGTTTGACTAGCGGGAGGGGATCTCGCGACGAGCAGTACTTC.

The V gene is TRBV21-1, the J gene TRBJ2-5; the table's D gene call, TRBD2, was not cross checked with the DNA. TRBV21-1 is a documented pseudogene. The CDR3 has 15 residues. The CDR3 sequence is CASSLKRGVGETQYF. The CDR3 DNA reads as TGTGCCAGCAGCCTAAAGCGGGGGGTTGGAGAGACCCAGTACTTC.

The rearrangement uses TRBV5-1 and TRBJ1-2; possibly TRBD1 for D (6 bases). This CDR3 spans 14 amino acids. V dropped 3 bases and J dropped 4 bases, with 13 bases sitting between them. CDR1 and CDR2 from the germline V gene are SGHRS and YFSETQ. The CDR3 here is CASSSGTGRYGYTF. DNA of the CDR3: TGCGCCAGCAGCTCCGGTACAGGGCGCTATGGCTACACCTTC. Looking up the rest from reference TRBV5-1 and TRBJ1-2 gives the full variable domain: KAGVTQTPRYLIKTRGQQVTLSCSPISGHRSVSWYQQTPGQGLQFLFEYFSETQRNKGNFPGRFSGRQFSNSRSEMNVSTLELGDSALYLCASSSGTGRYGYTFGSGTRLTVV.

The V and J genes are TRBV7-2 and TRBJ2-2; 9 nucleotides align to TRBD2. CDR1 SGHTA and CDR2 FQGNSA come from the germline V gene. The V segment lost 1 base and the J segment 5 bases; nucleotides outside the gene matches: 5. This CDR3 is 16 amino acids long. CDR3 DNA sequence: TGTGCCAGCAGCTTAGTTGCTAGCGGGGTGACCGGGGAGCTGTTTTTT. Residues: CASSLVASGVTGELFF.

This clone was found a few times. V gene TRBV7-2 combines with J gene TRBJ2-3; D gene uncertain. Germline V lookup: CDR1 SGHTA, CDR2 FQGNSA. Trimming removed 1 base at V and 3 bases at J, with 8 bases between. The CDR3 runs to 14 residues. CDR3 nucleotides: TGTGCCAGCAGCTTAGGGTGGGGAACAGATACGCAGTATTTT. Translated, it gives CASSLGWGTDTQYF.

The rearrangement uses TRBV30 and TRBJ1-2; TRBD1 might be the D (6 bases). Per germline, CDR1 GTSNPN and CDR2 SVGIG (reference sequence). Between the trimmed V and J ends, which lost 4 bases and 6 bases, there was a span of 15 bases. This CDR3 is 13 amino acids long. Here the CDR3 DNA reads TGTGCCTGGACCGGGGGACATTTAAATGGCTACACCTTC. Translation gives CAWTGGHLNGYTF.